The 22 T cell receptor beta chains presented below share a single source sample, sequenced in a study of beta chain features in type 1 diabetes. Sequenced material consisted of expressed TCRB transcripts (all of the isolated RNA was reverse transcribed). Repertoires were generated with immunoSEQ multiplex PCR, while TCRdb's copy carries only in-frame clones and drops some. The sample lists almost 350,000 clones, less than 20% occurring once. Sequencing input: naive CD4+ T cells from blood. The receptors here all came from a woman aged 18-35 years in good health.

This clone was recorded a few times. The chain links TRBV7-8 to TRBJ2-1; 10 bases map to TRBD1. J gave up 8 bases and V 6 bases, and 7 bases lay outside the gene matches. The CDR3 runs 14 residues. Germline V gene data show CDR1 as SGHVS and CDR2 as FQNEAQ. The CDR3 DNA reads TGTGCCAGCAGGATGGGACAGGGGACCGATGAGCAGTTCTTC. Translation gives CASRMGQGTDEQFF. The whole variable domain, filled in from reference TRBV7-8 and TRBJ2-1, reads GAGVSQSPRYKVAKRGQDVALRCDPISGHVSLFWYQQALGQGPEFLTYFQNEAQLDKSGLPSDRFFAERPEGSVSTLKIQRTQQEDSAVYLCASRMGQGTDEQFFGPGTRLTVL.

The chain is built from TRBV27 and TRBJ2-7; D gene unclear. Germline CDR1 is MNHEY and CDR2 is SMNVEV (reference sequence). The CDR3 runs to 15 residues. The V end was cut by 2 bases, the J end by 6 bases, with 17 bases between. The CDR3 is CASSLSGPLATEQYF. The CDR3 DNA reads as TGTGCCAGCAGTTTAAGTGGGCCCTTGGCTACCGAGCAGTACTTC.

This clone was picked up a small number of times. The chain carries TRBV5-1 and TRBJ2-7, with 12 bases identical to TRBD2. The ends lost 4 bases at V and 0 bases at J; junction bases unmatched: 5. The germline V gene encodes CDR1 SGHRS and CDR2 YFSETQ. This CDR3 is 16 amino acids long. The CDR3 bases are TGCGCCAGCAGCGTAGGACTAGCGGGATTCTCCTACGAGCAGTACTTC. Translation: CASSVGLAGFSYEQYF.

There are a few counts of this clone. The V and J genes are TRBV30 and TRBJ2-4, with 9 bases fitting TRBD1. The CDR3 covers 14 residues. In germline, CDR1 is GTSNPN, CDR2 SVGIG (reference sequence). V lost 3 bases and J lost 2; bases outside the gene matches: 2. The chain's CDR3 is CAWRTGGTKNIQYF. For the CDR3, the DNA is TGTGCCTGGAGGACAGGGGGAACCAAAAACATTCAGTACTTC.

This rearrangement joins TRBV7-9 to TRBJ2-3; a possible D gene is TRBD1 (6 bases). Germline V CDR1 and CDR2: SEHNR, FQNEAQ (reference sequence). The CDR3 extends over 14 amino acids. V dropped 7 bases and J dropped 3 bases, with 14 bases sitting between them. CDR3 protein: CASNRQEVTDTQYF. The DNA of the CDR3 is TGTGCCAGCAACCGACAGGAGGTGACAGATACGCAGTATTTT.

There are a few counts of this clone. The gene calls are TRBV7-9 and TRBJ1-4, with TRBD1 as a possible D gene (6 bases). CDR3 length: 13 residues. The germline CDR1 and CDR2 sequences are SEHNR and FQNEAQ (reference sequence). The V gene lost 5 bases and the J gene lost 7 bases, with 11 bases spanning the gap. Here the CDR3 reads CASSHGQTEKLFF. In DNA, the CDR3 is TGTGCCAGCAGCCACGGACAGACTGAAAAACTGTTTTTT.

This chain connects TRBV2 to TRBJ1-4, with TRBD1 as a possible D gene (6 bases). The CDR3 sequence is 15 residues long. V was pared by 0 bases and J by 6 bases, with 11 bases between. Germline values: CDR1 SNHLY, CDR2 FYNNEI. The chain's CDR3 is CASSEARGIDEKLFF. Here the CDR3 DNA reads TGTGCCAGCAGTGAAGCTAGGGGGATCGATGAAAAACTGTTTTTT.

This clone was seen a few times. The J gene is TRBJ2-1, the V gene TRBV7-9; TRBD2 matches 15 bases. Germline loops: CDR1 SEHNR, CDR2 FQNEAQ (reference sequence). This CDR3 is 16 amino acids long. The J segment lost 7 bases and the V segment lost 4 bases, leaving 5 bases of the junction unmatched. CDR3 nucleotide sequence: TGTGCCAGCAGCTCGGGACTAGCGGGAGGAAAGAATGAGCAGTTCTTC. It encodes CASSSGLAGGKNEQFF.

This clone was observed a few times. V and J are TRBV9 and TRBJ2-5; D remains unclear. The ends were cut back, 4 bases at V and 2 bases at J, with 6 bases in the middle. The CDR3 runs 12 residues. The V gene's germline CDR1 is SGDLS and CDR2 YYNGEE. This CDR3 reads CASSRSQETQYF. CDR3 nucleotide sequence: TGTGCCAGCAGCCGGTCGCAAGAGACCCAGTACTTC.

The chain uses TRBV18 and TRBJ2-7, with 7 positions matching TRBD1. The CDR3 totals 13 residues. In germline, CDR1 is KGHSH, CDR2 LQKENI. V shed 6 bases, J shed 6 bases, and the junction held 8 bases outside the gene matches. Here the CDR3 reads CASSLGAGGEQYF. Here the CDR3 DNA reads TGTGCCAGCTCGCTCGGCGCAGGGGGCGAGCAGTACTTC.

The V and J genes are TRBV5-1 and TRBJ2-7; TRBD1 matches at 9 bases. This CDR3 is built from 17 residues. V gave up 4 bases and J gave up 1 base; unmatched junction bases: 12. Germline V lookup: CDR1 SGHRS, CDR2 YFSETQ. The CDR3 here is CASSHSPLDRGSYEQYF. The CDR3 bases are TGCGCCAGCAGCCACTCCCCCTTGGACAGGGGATCCTACGAGCAGTACTTC.

The J gene is TRBJ1-2, the V gene TRBV5-4, with no clear D. Trimming stripped 3 bases from V and 4 bases from J, with 16 bases between. The CDR3 is made up of 15 amino acids. CDR1 and CDR2 (germline): SGHNT, YYREEE (reference sequence). The CDR3 loop reads CASSSLAGNGYGYTF. The CDR3 DNA reads as TGTGCCAGCAGCTCCCTGGCGGGGAATGGCTATGGCTACACCTTC.

The chain is built from TRBV9 and TRBJ2-7, with 7 bases aligning to TRBD1. J was trimmed by 0 bases and V by 3 bases; bases with no gene match: 9. The CDR3 is 16 residues long. Germline V CDR1 and CDR2: SGDLS, YYNGEE. The CDR3 here is CASSDGLGQTSYEQYF. DNA for the CDR3: TGTGCCAGCAGCGACGGACTGGGACAGACCTCCTACGAGCAGTACTTC.

This clone came up a few times. The V gene is TRBV7-8, the J gene TRBJ1-5; a weak D match, TRBD1 (6 bases). Trimming pared 5 bases from V and 0 bases from J, leaving 11 bases between. The CDR3 is made up of 15 amino acids. Germline CDR1 SGHVS, CDR2 FQNEAQ. The CDR3 DNA reads TGTGCCAGCAGCCTTGGGACATATAGCAATCAGCCCCAGCATTTT. Translation gives CASSLGTYSNQPQHF. Combining the CDR3 with reference TRBV7-8 and TRBJ1-5 gives the whole variable domain GAGVSQSPRYKVAKRGQDVALRCDPISGHVSLFWYQQALGQGPEFLTYFQNEAQLDKSGLPSDRFFAERPEGSVSTLKIQRTQQEDSAVYLCASSLGTYSNQPQHFGDGTRLSIL.

This clone was seen a handful of times. This sequence joins TRBV7-2 and TRBJ2-5; possibly TRBD2 for D (5 bases). V dropped 4 bases and J dropped 3 bases, with 12 bases sitting between them. The germline V gene encodes CDR1 SGHTA and CDR2 FQGNSA. This CDR3 is 14 amino acids long. Here the CDR3 reads CASSSAGRKETQYF. CDR3 coding DNA: TGTGCCAGCAGCTCCGCGGGCAGAAAAGAGACCCAGTACTTC.

This clone was detected only a few times. The CDR3 nucleotides are TGCGCCAGCAGCCTCCCCAAGAGGAATGAGCAGTTCTTC. This translates into CASSLPKRNEQFF. The V call is TRBV4-1, the J call TRBJ2-1; D uncertain. Per germline, CDR1 MGHRA and CDR2 YSYEKL. Between the trimmed V and J ends, which lost 4 bases and 7 bases, there was a span of 11 bases. This CDR3 has 13 amino acids.

V is TRBV7-9 and J is TRBJ2-7, with 9 bases matching TRBD2. Losses at the gene ends were 4 bases for V and 2 bases for J; bases not matched to a gene: 6. The CDR3 loop spans 15 amino acids. The germline V gene encodes CDR1 SEHNR and CDR2 FQNEAQ (reference sequence). The chain's CDR3 is CASSSQREAAYEQYF. CDR3 bases: TGTGCCAGCAGCTCCCAGCGGGAGGCCGCCTACGAGCAGTACTTC.

The rearrangement links TRBV7-9 to TRBJ1-1; TRBD1 might be the D (6 bases). This CDR3 has 14 amino acids. Deletions cut 3 bases from V and 3 bases from J, with 11 bases between. Looked up from germline, CDR1 is SEHNR and CDR2 is FQNEAQ (reference sequence). Here the CDR3 DNA reads TGTGCCAGCAGCTTCACCTCAGGGGACACTGAAGCTTTCTTT. This encodes CASSFTSGDTEAFF.

The CDR3 bases are TGTGCCAGCAGCTCCCCCATGACAGGGGGTTTCACAGATACGCAGTATTTT. Translated, it gives CASSSPMTGGFTDTQYF. The chain has TRBV7-9 and TRBJ2-3, with TRBD1 matching 9 bases. V lost 4 bases and J lost 2; bases outside the gene matches: 10. This CDR3 contains 17 residues. From germline, CDR1 is SEHNR and CDR2 FQNEAQ (reference sequence).

There are a few counts of this clone. A read error may account for a junction end that differs from germline. V and J are TRBV7-2 and TRBJ2-1, with D possibly matching TRBD2 (5 bases). Germline-derived CDR1 and CDR2 are SGHTA and FQGNSA. This CDR3 is 12 amino acids long. The CDR3 region is CASSSIRTGPLF. The CDR3 DNA is TGTGCCAGCAGCTCCATCCGGACTGGCCCACTCTTC.

The gene calls are TRBV20-1 and TRBJ2-7; D not resolved. This CDR3 comprises 11 residues. Between the trimmed V and J ends, which lost 1 base and 5 bases, there was a span of 6 bases. Germline V gene sequence: CDR1 DFQATT, CDR2 SNEGSKA (reference sequence). The CDR3: CSARGRNEQYF. CDR3 coding DNA: TGCAGTGCTAGAGGGCGGAACGAGCAGTACTTC.

V and J are TRBV19 and TRBJ2-3, with D possibly TRBD2 on 5 matching bases. Per the germline V gene, CDR1 is LNHDA and CDR2 is SQIVND (reference sequence). This CDR3 spans 12 amino acids. Trimming removed 10 bases at V and 0 bases at J, with 8 bases between. The CDR3 spells CATSPSTDTQYF. For the CDR3, the DNA is TGTGCCACTAGCCCGAGCACAGATACGCAGTATTTT.